One sample yielded the 26 T cell receptor beta chains listed below, sequenced in a study of T cell repertoires in cytomegalovirus infection. TCRdb re-called the reads through MiXCR, storing one row per CDR3 protein. The sample contains about 490,000 distinct CDR3 sequences, about a quarter of which appear only once. The sample taken for sequencing was PBMCs. All receptors derive from a human donor in good health (CMV status not recorded). Some clones in this sample may be carry-over from other donors' samples.

This chain joins TRBV28 and TRBJ1-4, with D possibly matching TRBD1 (5 bases). Per the germline V gene, CDR1 is MDHEN and CDR2 is SYDVKM. The V end lost 4 bases, the J end lost 8 bases, and 14 bases lay between the germline ends. The CDR3 totals 14 residues. CDR3 DNA: TGTGCCAGCAGTTCCCTCCGGGGCTGGGAAAAACTGTTTTTT. The encoded protein is CASSSLRGWEKLFF.

This clonotype was found a few times. The chain has TRBV7-2 and TRBJ2-1; 10 bases are shared with TRBD2. This CDR3 is built from 18 residues. After removal of 1 base from V and 2 bases from J, the junction contained 8 bases not matched to a gene. CDR1 SGHTA and CDR2 FQGNSA come from the germline V gene. The DNA of the CDR3 is TGTGCCAGCAGCTTAGGAGTCCCTAGCGGGAGTCCCTACAATGAGCAGTTCTTC. It yields the protein CASSLGVPSGSPYNEQFF.

This clonotype was observed many times. The V gene is TRBV6-1, the J gene TRBJ2-1, with D tentatively TRBD1 (7 bases). The ends were cut back, 4 bases at V and 7 bases at J, with 11 bases in the middle. Per the germline V gene, CDR1 is MNHNS and CDR2 is SASEGT. CDR3 length: 13 residues. CDR3 protein: CASSVAGGNEQFF. The CDR3 DNA follows: TGTGCCAGCAGTGTGGCAGGGGGGAATGAGCAGTTCTTC.

This chain joins TRBV19 and TRBJ1-5, with D unclear. V lost 1 base and J lost 7, with 11 bases in between. The CDR3 runs 14 residues. Germline V CDR1 and CDR2: LNHDA, SQIVND (reference sequence). This chain's CDR3 is CASSIVQVFQPQHF. In DNA, the CDR3 is TGTGCCAGTAGTATAGTGCAGGTGTTCCAGCCCCAGCATTTT. The whole variable domain, filled in from reference TRBV19 and TRBJ1-5, reads DGGITQSPKYLFRKEGQNVTLSCEQNLNHDAMYWYRQDPGQGLRLIYYSQIVNDFQKGDIAEGYSVSREKKESFPLTVTSAQKNPTAFYLCASSIVQVFQPQHFGDGTRLSIL.

The sample holds a few counts of this clonotype. CDR3 protein: CASSIKYGYTF. CDR3 coding DNA: TGTGCCAGTAGTATAAAGTATGGCTACACCTTC. The genes are TRBV19 and TRBJ1-2; D not certain. Germline V gene sequence: CDR1 LNHDA, CDR2 SQIVND (reference sequence). V lost 2 bases and J 5 bases, leaving 3 bases between the germline ends. The CDR3 runs to 11 residues. The full variable domain, rest sourced from reference TRBV19 and TRBJ1-2, is DGGITQSPKYLFRKEGQNVTLSCEQNLNHDAMYWYRQDPGQGLRLIYYSQIVNDFQKGDIAEGYSVSREKKESFPLTVTSAQKNPTAFYLCASSIKYGYTFGSGTRLTVV.

This clonotype was picked up many times. This chain links TRBV7-9 with TRBJ2-2; no definite D call. The CDR3 has 15 amino acids. Germline lookup yields CDR1 SEHNR and CDR2 FQNEAQ (reference sequence). Trimming removed 3 bases from V and 5 bases from J, with 13 bases in between. CDR3 region: CASSFSRLKTGELFF. The CDR3 DNA is TGTGCCAGCAGCTTTAGTCGACTTAAGACCGGGGAGCTGTTTTTT.

The chain uses TRBV7-8 and TRBJ2-5; D is unclear. Per germline, CDR1 SGHVS and CDR2 FQNEAQ. Trimming removed 5 bases from V and 1 base from J, with 14 bases in between. The CDR3 loop spans 15 amino acids. Here the CDR3 DNA reads TGTGCCAGCAGCCTCGACGCAATCGGCCAAGAGACCCAGTACTTC. Translated, it gives CASSLDAIGQETQYF.

The chain is built from TRBV6-2 or TRBV6-3 and TRBJ1-1; TRBD1 aligns across 8 bases. Per the germline V gene, CDR1 is MNHEY and CDR2 is SVGEGT. V shed 2 bases and J 4 bases; nucleotides not matched to a gene: 0. This CDR3 is 13 amino acids long. The CDR3 region is CASSYGTGTEAFF. The CDR3 DNA sequence: TGTGCCAGCAGTTACGGGACAGGCACTGAAGCTTTCTTT.

This chain connects TRBV9 to TRBJ2-1; D unclear. The CDR3 sequence is 13 residues long. V dropped 0 bases and J dropped 5 bases, with 6 bases sitting between them. Germline values: CDR1 SGDLS, CDR2 YYNGEE. The CDR3 sequence: CASSVGAHNEQFF. As DNA, the CDR3 is TGTGCCAGCAGCGTAGGGGCTCACAATGAGCAGTTCTTC.

CDR3 sequence reads: CASSQSGGAKAYEQYF. CDR3 nucleotide sequence: TGTGCCAGCAGCCAATCCGGGGGGGCCAAAGCCTACGAGCAGTACTTC. This rearrangement joins TRBV7-6 to TRBJ2-7, with 8 bases that match TRBD2. J lost 2 bases, V lost 5 bases, and 11 bases had no gene match. The germline V gene has CDR1 SGHVS and CDR2 FNYEAQ. This CDR3 contains 16 residues. Full variable domain (rest looked up from reference TRBV7-6 and TRBJ2-7): GAGVSQSPRYKVTKRGQDVALRCDPISGHVSLYWYRQALGQGPEFLTYFNYEAQQDKSGLPNDRFSAERPEGSISTLTIQRTEQRDSAMYRCASSQSGGAKAYEQYFGPGTRLTVT.

The chain is built from TRBV7-2 and TRBJ2-1, with D possibly TRBD2 on 5 matching bases. The V gene lost 8 bases and the J gene lost 0 bases, with 11 bases spanning the gap. CDR1 and CDR2 from the germline V gene are SGHTA and FQGNSA. The CDR3 runs to 14 residues. CDR3 DNA sequence: TGTGCCAGCGTTCGGGGAAGCTCCTACAATGAGCAGTTCTTC. It codes for CASVRGSSYNEQFF. Combining the CDR3 with reference TRBV7-2 and TRBJ2-1 gives the whole variable domain GAGVSQSPSNKVTEKGKDVELRCDPISGHTALYWYRQSLGQGLEFLIYFQGNSAPDKSGLPSDRFSAERTGGSVSTLTIQRTQQEDSAVYLCASVRGSSYNEQFFGPGTRLTVL.

In its sample, this clonotype was seen a few times. This chain links TRBV19 with TRBJ2-3; D uncertain. The length of the CDR3 is 14 residues. Germline lookup yields CDR1 LNHDA and CDR2 SQIVND (reference sequence). Trimming took 6 bases from V and 4 from J, leaving 14 bases between them. This CDR3 reads CASRVDRAADTQYF. DNA of the CDR3: TGTGCCAGTAGGGTTGACCGGGCGGCAGATACGCAGTATTTT.

This clonotype came up a few times. V usage is TRBV6-2 or TRBV6-3 and J usage is TRBJ2-1; 9 bases agree with TRBD2. Germline CDR1 and CDR2: MNHEY and SVGEGT. V lost 5 bases to trimming and J lost 6 bases; unmatched junction nucleotides: 11. The CDR3 is 16 amino acids. This CDR3 reads CASSGIRAGGGNEQFF. Written as DNA, the CDR3 is TGTGCCAGCAGTGGAATTCGAGCGGGAGGTGGCAATGAGCAGTTCTTC.

This rearrangement joins TRBV4-3 to TRBJ2-1; 8 bases line up with TRBD2. CDR3 size: 17 residues. Trimming cost V 4 bases and J 7 bases; bases outside gene matches: 15. Looked up from germline, CDR1 is LGHNA and CDR2 is YSLEER. In nucleotides, the CDR3 is TGCGCCAGCAGCCCCAGGGAACTAGCGGACCCTTGGAATGAGCAGTTCTTC. Its translation: CASSPRELADPWNEQFF.

This clonotype was counted a few times. The V call is TRBV12-3 or TRBV12-4, the J call TRBJ2-7; TRBD1 agrees at 8 bases. This CDR3 comprises 14 residues. The V gene end was trimmed by 3 bases and the J gene end by 5 bases; junction bases not matched to a gene: 6. CDR3 residues: CASSLWTGNDEQYF. The CDR3 region has the DNA TGTGCCAGCAGTTTGTGGACAGGGAACGACGAGCAGTACTTC.

V and J are TRBV11-3 and TRBJ2-1; TRBD2 is a possible D gene (5 bases). The V gene lost 1 base and the J gene lost 7 bases, with 14 bases spanning the gap. There are 15 residues in the CDR3. Germline lookup yields CDR1 SGHNT and CDR2 YENEEA. CDR3 bases: TGTGCCAGCAGCTTAGGAGGAATGAGGGAGAATGAGCAGTTCTTC. Translated, it gives CASSLGGMRENEQFF.

The chain joins TRBV19 to TRBJ2-5; TRBD1 matches at 7 bases. The V segment lost 5 bases and the J segment 2 bases; nucleotides outside the gene matches: 5. This CDR3 is built from 14 residues. Germline V lookup: CDR1 LNHDA, CDR2 SQIVND (reference sequence). The CDR3 nucleotides read TGTGCCAGTAGTCAGACAGGGTTTCAAGAGACCCAGTACTTC. Its protein product is CASSQTGFQETQYF.

The V gene is TRBV11-3, the J gene TRBJ1-1, with D possibly matching TRBD1 (6 bases). The V end was cut by 0 bases, the J end by 0 bases, with 11 bases between. The CDR3 runs 16 residues. Germline V gene lookup returns CDR1 SGHNT and CDR2 YENEEA. CDR3 DNA: TGTGCCAGCAGCTTAGATATGGGGGCGGTGAACACTGAAGCTTTCTTT. Translation: CASSLDMGAVNTEAFF.

The V and J genes are TRBV4-3 and TRBJ2-3, with 8 positions matching TRBD2. V lost 0 bases to trimming and J lost 1 base; unmatched junction nucleotides: 9. The CDR3 contains 18 residues. In germline, CDR1 is LGHNA, CDR2 YSLEER. The CDR3 loop reads CASSQEYPQTSGTDTQYF. The CDR3 DNA sequence: TGCGCCAGCAGCCAAGAATACCCGCAGACTAGCGGCACAGATACGCAGTATTTT.

CDR3 protein: CASSLDAGNTGELFF. CDR3 sequence (DNA): TGTGCCAGCAGTTTAGATGCGGGGAACACCGGGGAGCTGTTTTTT. V gene TRBV12-3 or TRBV12-4 combines with J gene TRBJ2-2, with D possibly being TRBD2 (5 bases). The CDR3 consists of 15 residues. Trimming stripped 1 base from V and 1 base from J, with 7 bases between.

This chain joins TRBV12-5 and TRBJ2-2; D perhaps matches TRBD1 (6 bases). Germline V gene lookup returns CDR1 LGHNT and CDR2 FRNRAP. This CDR3 spans 17 amino acids. The V and J ends lost 6 bases and 2 bases respectively, with 19 bases between them. CDR3 bases: TGTGCTAGTGGCCATCTCCCCCCGGGACACAACACCGGGGAGCTGTTTTTT. Protein sequence: CASGHLPPGHNTGELFF.

This clonotype has a handful of counts. The V gene is TRBV6-2 or TRBV6-3, the J gene TRBJ2-7; 8 nucleotides align to TRBD1. Trimming at V came to 5 bases and at J to 3 bases, leaving 6 bases not matched to a gene. The CDR3 totals 14 residues. The germline gives CDR1 MNHEY, CDR2 SVGEGT. The CDR3 sequence: CASSHRGTGYEQYV. Written as DNA, the CDR3 is TGTGCCAGCAGTCACAGGGGGACTGGCTACGAGCAGTACGTC.

V is TRBV30 and J is TRBJ2-2; D is perhaps TRBD1 (5 bases). CDR1 is GTSNPN, CDR2 SVGIG, per germline (reference sequence). Between the trimmed V and J ends, which lost 3 bases and 2 bases, there was a span of 7 bases. This CDR3 has 13 residues. The CDR3 DNA reads as TGTGCCTGGAGACAGGTTAACACCGGGGAGCTGTTTTTT. Amino acid sequence: CAWRQVNTGELFF.

The chain links TRBV24-1 to TRBJ2-3, with 10 bases lining up with TRBD2. This CDR3 comprises 14 residues. V dropped 9 bases and J dropped 2; count of bases not matched to a gene: 4. Germline CDR1 and CDR2: KGHDR and SFDVKD. The CDR3 DNA reads as TGTGCCACCTCTAGCGGGAGCCCCACAGATACGCAGTATTTT. Translating gives CATSSGSPTDTQYF.

This clonotype occurred a few times. The chain employs TRBV5-1 and TRBJ1-2; no firm D call. This CDR3 region has 15 residues. Trimming took 7 bases from V and 0 from J, leaving 16 bases between them. Germline V gives CDR1 SGHRS, CDR2 YFSETQ. The CDR3 region is CASYSEAGANYGYTF. DNA of the CDR3: TGCGCCAGCTACTCTGAAGCAGGAGCTAACTATGGCTACACCTTC.

This chain uses TRBV29-1 with TRBJ1-5; D possibly corresponds to TRBD1 (6 bases). CDR3 length: 13 amino acids. Trimming pared 4 bases from V and 0 bases from J, leaving 7 bases between. CDR1 is SQVTM and CDR2 is ANQGSEA in the germline V gene. CDR3 loop: CSVAGDSNQPQHF. The CDR3 region has the DNA TGCAGCGTTGCAGGGGATAGCAATCAGCCCCAGCATTTT.